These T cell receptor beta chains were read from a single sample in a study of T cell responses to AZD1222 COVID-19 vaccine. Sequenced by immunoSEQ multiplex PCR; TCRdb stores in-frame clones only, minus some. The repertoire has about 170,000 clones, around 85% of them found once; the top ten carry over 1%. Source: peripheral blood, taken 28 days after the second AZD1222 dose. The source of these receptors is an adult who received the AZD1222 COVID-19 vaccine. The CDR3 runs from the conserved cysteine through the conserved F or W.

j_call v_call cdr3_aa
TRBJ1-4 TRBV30 CAWSVGTAFNEKLFF
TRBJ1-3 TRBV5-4 CASSYTGGLGNTIYF
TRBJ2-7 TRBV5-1 CASSLVSGGDEQYF
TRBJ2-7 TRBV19 CASSIGQAPSYEQYF
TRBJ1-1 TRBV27 CASSFPGLGEAFF
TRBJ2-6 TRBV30 CAWRVSGANVLTF
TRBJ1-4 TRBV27 CASSLGTVPSNEKLFF
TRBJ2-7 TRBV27 CASRAHRAEMFLYF
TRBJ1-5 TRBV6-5 CASSYSLVGQPQHF
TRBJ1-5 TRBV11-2 CASSRGQTQPQHF
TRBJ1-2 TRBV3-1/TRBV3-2 CASSLRQYGYTF
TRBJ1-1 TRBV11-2 CASSYVPGQGAGMFTEAFF
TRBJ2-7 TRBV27 CASSLPPTQGSSYEQYF
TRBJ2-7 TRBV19 CASQAGTGYYEQYF
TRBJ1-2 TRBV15 CATSSTGGGHGYTF
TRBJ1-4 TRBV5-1 CASSERTGQDEKLFF
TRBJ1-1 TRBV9 CASSVGGQGATEAFF
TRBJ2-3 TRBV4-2 CASSHGSGSTDTQYF
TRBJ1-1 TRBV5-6 CASSLRGVGTEAFF
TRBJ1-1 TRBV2 CASSEETLNTEAFF
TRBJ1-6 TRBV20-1 CSASGQGSRSYNSPLHF
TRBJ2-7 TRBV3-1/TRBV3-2 CASSQSLTYEQYF
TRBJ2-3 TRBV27 CASKQAWRWGREGTDTQYF
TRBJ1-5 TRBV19 CASSHNLRGPQPQHF
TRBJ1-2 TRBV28 CASSPGGTAGNYGYTF
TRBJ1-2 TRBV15 CATSRDTGYGYTF
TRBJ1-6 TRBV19 CASRQGTSISPLHF
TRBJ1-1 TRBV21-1 CASSNHWEGVDTEAFF
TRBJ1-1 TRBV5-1 CASSSGSSVHTEAFF
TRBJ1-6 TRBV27 CASKAASYNSPLHF
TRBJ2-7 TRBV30 CAWTGTYEQYF
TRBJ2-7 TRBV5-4 CASSLGASGGAYEQYF
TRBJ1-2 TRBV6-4 CASSDGVGSYGYTF
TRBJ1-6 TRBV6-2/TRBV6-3 CASSYTAGHLSSGNSPLHF
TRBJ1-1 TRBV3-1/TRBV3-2 CASSHSSTGGFTEAFF
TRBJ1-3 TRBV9 CASSAGPGLTGNTIYF
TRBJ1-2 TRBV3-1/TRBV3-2 CASSQEGEDSGGYTF
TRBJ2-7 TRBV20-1 CSARDGQGASYEQYF
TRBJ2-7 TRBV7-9 CASSLPGEVYEQYF
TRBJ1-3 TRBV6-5 CASSLQGTGNTIYF
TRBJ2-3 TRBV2 CASSEVEGLAGGADTQYF
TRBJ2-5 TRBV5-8 CASSDGLAGVLQETQYF
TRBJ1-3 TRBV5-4 CASSLMGGNTIYF
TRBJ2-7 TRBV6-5 CASSPRESYEQYF
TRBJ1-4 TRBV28 CASSLLTGSNEKLFF
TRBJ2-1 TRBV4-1 CASNQEGRTETRDNEQFF
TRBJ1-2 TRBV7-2 CASSPPNYGYTF
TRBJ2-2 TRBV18 CASSPLGVNTGELFF
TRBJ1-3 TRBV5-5 CASSLAGSGNTIYF
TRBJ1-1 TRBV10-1 CASSVNRGQEAFF
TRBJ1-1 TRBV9 CASSTGVNTEAFF
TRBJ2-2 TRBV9 CASSVTGPLPTGELFF
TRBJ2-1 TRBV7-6 CASSFRAGGPDEQFF
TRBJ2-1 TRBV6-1 CASSEGPRRLLFF
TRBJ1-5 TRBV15 CATRTGTPGEPQHF
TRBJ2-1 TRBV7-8 CASSATRLAGGNEQFF
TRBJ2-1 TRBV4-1 CASSQETSGVYNEQFF
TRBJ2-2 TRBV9 CASRQSGIGELFF
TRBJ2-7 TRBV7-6 CASSLDPAPGREQYF